This entry lists 26 T cell receptor beta chains sequenced from one sample in a study of T cell clusters in autoimmune cytopenias. TRB was amplified by touch-down multiplex PCR, primer pools A and B combined. TCRdb re-called the multiplex PCR reads; one entry per CDR3 protein, DNA not given. The listing contains 2,500 to 3,000 distinct CDR3 sequences. About 37,500 genome equivalents of blood DNA were amplified for TRB. The specimen was peripheral blood. Every receptor here comes from a human donor with an autoimmune cytopenia or autoimmune hepatitis (not recorded which).

By frequency, this clonotype is medium-sized (0.01 to 0.1%). The rearrangement uses TRBV6-6 and TRBJ1-5; TCRdb returns TRBD1, unconfirmable since there is no DNA. CDR3 size: 16 residues. In germline, CDR1 is MNHNY, CDR2 SVGAGI (reference sequence). The CDR3 here is CASSYSFQGGNQPQHF.

This clonotype is deemed medium-sized (0.01 to 0.1%) by its frequency. This sequence joins TRBV24-1 and TRBJ2-4; TCRdb designates TRBD2, a call that cannot be tested without DNA. Germline lookup yields CDR1 KGHDR and CDR2 SFDVKD. The CDR3 covers 13 residues. The CDR3: CATSETSGGIQYF.

CDR3 loop: CASSLGPLGAEQFF. The genes are TRBV7-7 and TRBJ2-1; there is no DNA to check the TCRdb D call of TRBD1. Germline CDR1 reads SSHAT; CDR2 reads FNYEAQ (reference sequence). The CDR3 length is 14 residues.

The J gene is TRBJ1-1, the V gene TRBV5-5; checking the TCRdb D call of TRBD1 is not possible without DNA. The CDR3 spans 13 residues. Looked up from germline, CDR1 is SGHKS and CDR2 is YYEKEE (reference sequence). CDR3 sequence reads: CASSLIPGSEAFF.

The chain recombines TRBV19 with TRBJ2-1; there is no DNA to check the TCRdb D call of TRBD1. Germline lookup yields CDR1 LNHDA and CDR2 SQIVND (reference sequence). This CDR3 is built from 16 residues. The CDR3 sequence is CASSIDTGNSYNEQFF.

This clonotype ranks as medium-sized (0.01 to 0.1%) in terms of frequency. Here the CDR3 reads CASSAGPAGHNEQFF. The gene calls are TRBV7-6 and TRBJ2-1; TCRdb's D call of TRBD1 is untestable without DNA. Germline V CDR1 and CDR2: SGHVS, FNYEAQ. This CDR3 is 15 amino acids long.

Its frequency marks this clonotype as medium-sized (0.01 to 0.1%). Here the CDR3 reads CASSIYGQGGTEAFF. V and J are TRBV19 and TRBJ1-1; TCRdb gives TRBD1 as the D gene, but with no DNA this cannot be confirmed. The CDR3 extends over 15 amino acids. Germline CDR1 is LNHDA and CDR2 is SQIVND (reference sequence).

The rearrangement joins TRBV20-1 to TRBJ2-7; the D gene TCRdb calls, TRBD2, cannot be checked with no DNA. CDR1 and CDR2 from the germline V gene are DFQATT and SNEGSKA (reference sequence). The CDR3 length is 14 residues. The CDR3 is CSARAGLATYEQYF.

Considering frequency, this clonotype is medium-sized. CDR3 protein: CASSSPLGIRASNYGYTF. The chain recombines TRBV6-6 with TRBJ1-2; absent DNA, TCRdb's TRBD1 call cannot be checked. The CDR3 is 18 residues long. Germline loops: CDR1 MNHNY, CDR2 SVGAGI (reference sequence).

The chain carries TRBV12-3 or TRBV12-4 and TRBJ1-2. The CDR3 extends over 12 amino acids. The CDR3 sequence: CASGILGGGYTF.

The V gene is TRBV24-1, the J gene TRBJ2-5; TCRdb's D gene call, TRBD1, goes unchecked for lack of DNA. The CDR3 contains 14 residues. Per the germline V gene, CDR1 is KGHDR and CDR2 is SFDVKD. CDR3 protein: CATSGPSGVETQYF.

This clonotype is medium-sized (0.01 to 0.1%) by frequency. The chain combines TRBV27 with TRBJ2-3; TCRdb's assignment of TRBD2 cannot be checked, as there is no DNA. The CDR3 covers 16 residues. Germline V gene sequence: CDR1 MNHEY, CDR2 SMNVEV (reference sequence). The CDR3 loop reads CASSLLGGTHTDTQYF.

The chain has TRBV6-4 and TRBJ2-2. CDR1 and CDR2 from the germline V gene are MRHNA and SNTAGT. The CDR3 runs to 14 residues. This CDR3 reads CASSEYGDTGELFF.

This clonotype is called medium-sized based on its frequency. The CDR3 reads CAWSVRGETQYF. The rearrangement joins TRBV30 to TRBJ2-5; TCRdb's D call, TRBD1, is unchecked because there is no DNA. The germline gives CDR1 GTSNPN, CDR2 SVGIG (reference sequence). The CDR3 is 12 residues long.

This clonotype ranks as medium-sized in terms of frequency. The chain uses TRBV19 and TRBJ2-1. The germline gives CDR1 LNHDA, CDR2 SQIVND (reference sequence). This CDR3 contains 13 residues. CDR3 sequence: CASSINVVGEQFF.

This clonotype is deemed medium-sized (0.01 to 0.1%) by its frequency. V usage is TRBV6-5 and J usage is TRBJ2-1; the D gene TCRdb calls, TRBD2, cannot be checked with no DNA. Germline V gives CDR1 MNHEY, CDR2 SVGAGI. This CDR3 spans 14 amino acids. The CDR3 sequence: CASRKNSGSDEQFF.

V and J are TRBV7-9 and TRBJ1-1; without DNA, the TCRdb call of TRBD1 cannot be checked. The CDR3 is 14 amino acids. Germline CDR1 is SEHNR and CDR2 is FQNEAQ (reference sequence). The CDR3 here is CASSSQGADTEAFF.

This clonotype is classed as large by frequency. J is TRBJ1-1 and V is TRBV24-1. CDR3 size: 14 residues. CDR1 is KGHDR, CDR2 SFDVKD, per germline. The CDR3 here is CATSDPSGRLGAFF.

This clonotype shows up as medium-sized (0.01 to 0.1%) by frequency. J is TRBJ2-7 and V is TRBV6-5; TCRdb calls TRBD1, which cannot be checked without DNA. Germline V gene sequence: CDR1 MNHEY, CDR2 SVGAGI. CDR3 length: 15 amino acids. CDR3 sequence: CASSFGQGPAYEQYF.

V gene TRBV4-2 combines with J gene TRBJ2-2; the TRBD1 assignment by TCRdb is unverifiable without DNA. From germline, CDR1 is LGHNA and CDR2 YNFKEQ. This CDR3 region has 14 residues. The CDR3 loop reads CASSPPTDTGELFF.

The chain has TRBV5-5 and TRBJ2-7; checking the TCRdb D call of TRBD1 is not possible without DNA. Germline CDR1 SGHKS, CDR2 YYEKEE (reference sequence). CDR3 length: 15 residues. The CDR3 region is CASSRLGEPLYEQYF. The full variable domain, with the rest looked up from reference TRBV5-5 and TRBJ2-7, is DAGVTQSPTHLIKTRGQQVTLRCSPISGHKSVSWYQQVLGQGPQFIFQYYEKEERGRGNFPDRFSARQFPNYSSELNVNALLLGDSALYLCASSRLGEPLYEQYFGPGTRLTVT.

This clonotype is called medium-sized based on its frequency. The rearrangement uses TRBV27 and TRBJ2-2; no DNA is available, so the TRBD1 call from TCRdb remains unchecked. Germline V gene data show CDR1 as MNHEY and CDR2 as SMNVEV (reference sequence). The CDR3 is made up of 14 amino acids. The CDR3 region is CASFSGVVTGELFF.

The chain joins TRBV6-5 to TRBJ1-2; the TRBD1 assignment by TCRdb is unverifiable without DNA. The CDR3 loop spans 14 amino acids. Looked up from germline, CDR1 is MNHEY and CDR2 is SVGAGI. CDR3 loop: CASSPSRLNYGYTF.

Considering frequency, this clonotype is medium-sized. V usage is TRBV12-3 or TRBV12-4 and J usage is TRBJ2-5; TCRdb's D call, TRBD2, is unchecked because there is no DNA. This CDR3 is built from 16 residues. CDR3 sequence reads: CASSELAGGPQETQYF.

This sequence joins TRBV20-1 and TRBJ2-5; the TCRdb D gene call, TRBD1, has no DNA to confirm it. The CDR3 is 15 residues long. Germline V gene lookup returns CDR1 DFQATT and CDR2 SNEGSKA (reference sequence). CDR3 region: CSAVSRDRVQETQYF.

The J gene is TRBJ2-1, the V gene TRBV5-5. The germline V gene has CDR1 SGHKS and CDR2 YYEKEE (reference sequence). This CDR3 is 15 amino acids long. CDR3 in amino acids: CASSLVGTDYNEQFF.